This entry is about one TCR beta chain. This may stem from a read error, because a much larger clone lies one nucleotide away. This entry belongs to a study of T-cell memory formation after mild COVID-19. The length of the CDR3 is 19 residues. Germline CDR1 and CDR2: SGHVS and FQNEAQ. A single record per CDR3 protein comes from TCRdb applying MiXCR to the 5' RACE reads. The sample includes around 110,000 distinct CDR3 sequences, 17% of them seen just once. The source is an adult woman who had mild COVID-19 (a few samples of this study predate the infection). Cell type and time point are not known. The J gene is TRBJ2-2, the V gene TRBV7-8, with 8 bases aligning to TRBD2. Material: PBMCs or a T cell subset sorted from them (not recorded which). The CDR3 DNA reads as TGTGCCAGCAGCTCCCCAAGTTGGAGCGGGAGTCGCCCGCCCGGGGAGCTGATTTTT. Translated, it gives CASSSPSWSGSRPPGELIF.